This T cell receptor beta chain was captured by sequencing in a study of breast tumors, draining lymph nodes, adjacent tissues. Study-wide points: The lymph node origin of tumor T cells was framed as consistent with a hypothesis, not demonstrated. Tumor and nontumor repertoires were significantly more similar in luminal-like than in basal-like breast cancer.

The lymph nodes were axillary draining lymph nodes from breast cancer patients. TCRdb recomputed calls from the multiplex PCR reads with MiXCR, one row per CDR3 protein. The repertoire holds around 250,000 distinct CDR3 sequences, roughly a third seen once, with 3.6% in the top ten. This clonotype has only a few counts. Its antigen is currently unknown. CDR3 size: 13 residues. V dropped 6 bases and J dropped 2 bases, with 7 bases sitting between them. Per germline, CDR1 LNHDA and CDR2 SQIVND (reference sequence). This clonotype was obtained from a female donor with breast cancer. Some clones in this sample may be carry-over from other donors' samples. The chain links TRBV19 to TRBJ2-2, with no clear D. The source material was axillary lymph node tissue. CDR3 region: CASRIQNTGELFF. The CDR3, as DNA: TGTGCCAGTAGAATTCAAAACACCGGGGAGCTGTTTTTT.